These 10 T cell receptor beta chains were sequenced from one sample in a study of T-cell memory formation after mild COVID-19. TCRdb passed the 5' RACE reads through MiXCR, listing each CDR3 protein once. Among under 110,000 distinct CDR3 sequences listed, around 12% were seen once. The sequenced sample consisted of PBMCs or a T cell subset sorted from them (not recorded which). The source is an adult woman who had mild COVID-19 (a few samples of this study predate the infection). Cell type and time point are not known.

The V gene is TRBV4-1, the J gene TRBJ1-5; no reliable D call. Germline assignment: CDR1 MGHRA and CDR2 YSYEKL. V lost 0 bases to trimming and J lost 0 bases, with 9 bases between them. The CDR3 extends over 16 amino acids. The CDR3 DNA reads TGCGCCAGCAGCCAAGATGGCGGCCGTAGCAATCAGCCCCAGCATTTT. Translated: CASSQDGGRSNQPQHF.

A few counts support this clonotype. CDR3: CATSRERQGGETQYF. The CDR3 nucleotides are TGTGCCACCAGCAGAGAGAGGCAGGGGGGTGAGACCCAGTACTTC. The chain has TRBV15 and TRBJ2-5, with a weak D call TRBD1 (7 bases). Between the trimmed V and J ends, which lost 0 bases and 5 bases, there was a span of 13 bases. The CDR3 consists of 15 residues. Per the germline V gene, CDR1 is LNHNV and CDR2 is YYDKDF (reference sequence).

This chain connects TRBV12-3 or TRBV12-4 to TRBJ2-7; no clear D. The V end lost 4 bases, the J end lost 7 bases, and 11 bases lay between the germline ends. CDR3 length: 12 amino acids. The CDR3 reads CASSYPGEEQYF. The CDR3 DNA reads as TGTGCCAGCAGTTACCCAGGAGAGGAGCAGTACTTC.

The V and J genes are TRBV7-2 and TRBJ2-1; D is perhaps TRBD2 (6 bases). Between the trimmed V and J ends, which lost 6 bases and 0 bases, there was a span of 15 bases. CDR3 length: 16 residues. Germline values: CDR1 SGHTA, CDR2 FQGNSA. CDR3: CASRATSWSSYNEQFF. The CDR3 coding sequence is TGTGCCAGCAGGGCCACTAGCTGGAGCTCCTACAATGAGCAGTTCTTC.

In this sample, this clonotype turned up a few times. This sequence joins TRBV12-3 or TRBV12-4 and TRBJ2-5; no firm D call. Trimming shortened V by 1 base and J by 2 bases, and 8 bases separated the two germline ends. The CDR3 has 14 amino acids. This chain's CDR3 is CASSLGAGQETQYF. The DNA of the CDR3 is TGTGCCAGCAGTTTAGGGGCCGGACAAGAGACCCAGTACTTC.

The rearrangement links TRBV9 to TRBJ1-1; possible D gene TRBD1, 6 bases. The V and J ends lost 4 bases and 0 bases respectively, with 10 bases between them. This CDR3 spans 14 amino acids. The germline V gene encodes CDR1 SGDLS and CDR2 YYNGEE. The CDR3 sequence: CASSPRQVNTEAFF. The CDR3 nucleotides are TGTGCCAGCAGCCCTCGACAGGTGAACACTGAAGCTTTCTTT.

This rearrangement joins TRBV7-9 to TRBJ2-1; 13 bases fit TRBD2. The CDR3 is 15 residues long. In germline, CDR1 is SEHNR, CDR2 FQNEAQ (reference sequence). J lost 7 bases, V lost 5 bases, and 5 bases had no gene match. In DNA form, the CDR3 reads TGTGCCAGCAGCCACGGACTAGCGGGAGAGAATGAGCAGTTCTTC. This encodes CASSHGLAGENEQFF. The full variable domain, with the rest looked up from reference TRBV7-9 and TRBJ2-1, is DTGVSQNPRHKITKRGQNVTFRCDPISEHNRLYWYRQTLGQGPEFLTYFQNEAQLEKSRLLSDRFSAERPKGSFSTLEIQRTEQGDSAMYLCASSHGLAGENEQFFGPGTRLTVL.

There are a few counts of this clonotype. The CDR3 DNA reads TGTGCCAGCAGCCCCGATCCAGGACAAGCTGAAGCTTTCTTT. Amino acids: CASSPDPGQAEAFF. The rearrangement uses TRBV7-9 and TRBJ1-1; D is perhaps TRBD1 (5 bases). The germline CDR1 and CDR2 sequences are SEHNR and FQNEAQ (reference sequence). V was pared by 5 bases and J by 6 bases, with 16 bases between. The CDR3 loop spans 14 amino acids.

This clonotype was seen at least ten times. This rearrangement joins TRBV12-3 or TRBV12-4 to TRBJ2-5, with 13 bases matching TRBD2. The CDR3 extends over 16 amino acids. Trimming at V came to 4 bases and at J to 1 base, leaving 3 bases not matched to a gene. In DNA form, the CDR3 reads TGTGCCAGCAGTTCGGGACTAGCGGGGCCCCAAGAGACCCAGTACTTC. As protein: CASSSGLAGPQETQYF.

The chain employs TRBV9 and TRBJ2-7; TRBD2 agrees at 7 bases. Germline V gene data show CDR1 as SGDLS and CDR2 as YYNGEE. V lost 3 bases, J lost 6 bases, and 15 bases stayed unmatched. CDR3 length: 16 residues. CDR3 sequence reads: CASSGPIGGGPREQYF. The CDR3 DNA reads as TGTGCCAGCAGCGGGCCCATCGGGGGAGGGCCTCGCGAGCAGTACTTC.